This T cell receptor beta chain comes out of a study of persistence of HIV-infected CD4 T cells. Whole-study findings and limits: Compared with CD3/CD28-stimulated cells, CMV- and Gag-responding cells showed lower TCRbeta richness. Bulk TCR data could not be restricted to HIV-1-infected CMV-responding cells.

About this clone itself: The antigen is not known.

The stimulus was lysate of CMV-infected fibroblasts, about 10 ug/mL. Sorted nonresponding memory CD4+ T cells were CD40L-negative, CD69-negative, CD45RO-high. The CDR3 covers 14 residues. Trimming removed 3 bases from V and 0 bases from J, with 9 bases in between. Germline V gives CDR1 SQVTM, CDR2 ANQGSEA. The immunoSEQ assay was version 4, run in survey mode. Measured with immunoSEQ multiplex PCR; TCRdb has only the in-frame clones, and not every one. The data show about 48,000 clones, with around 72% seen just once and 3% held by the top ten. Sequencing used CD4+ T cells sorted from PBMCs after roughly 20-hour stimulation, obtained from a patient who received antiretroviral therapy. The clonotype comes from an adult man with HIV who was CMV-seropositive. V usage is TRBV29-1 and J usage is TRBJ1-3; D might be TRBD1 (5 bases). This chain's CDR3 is CSVDGGTSGNTIYF. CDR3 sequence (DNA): TGCAGCGTTGATGGCGGGACCTCTGGAAACACCATATATTTT. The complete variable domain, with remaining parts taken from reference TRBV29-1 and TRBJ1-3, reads SAVISQKPSRDICQRGTSLTIQCQVDSQVTMMFWYRQQPGQSLTLIATANQGSEATYESGFVIDKFPISRPNLTFSTLTVSNMSPEDSSIYLCSVDGGTSGNTIYFGEGSWLTVV.